A selection of T cell receptor beta chains follows, all from one sample in a study of T-cell reconstitution after alpha-beta-depleted transplantation in children. MiXCR was run by TCRdb on the PCR reads, yielding one entry per CDR3 protein. The sample includes 350,000 to 500,000 distinct CDR3 sequences, 43% of them seen just once. The sample was PBMCs, taken before TCRalphabeta/CD19-depleted stem cell transplant. The source of these receptors is a girl aged 2-15 years with aplastic anemia, due to receive a stem cell transplant. Each CDR3 is given with its conserved first and last residue.

V gene	J gene	CDR3 protein
TRBV20-1	TRBJ1-6	CSSREANSPLHF
TRBV14	TRBJ2-3	CASSPQPGLRVTDTQYF
TRBV12-3/TRBV12-4	TRBJ2-1	CASSSTPVGNNEQFF
TRBV7-9	TRBJ2-7	CASSSEAGESYEQYF
TRBV20-1	TRBJ2-3	CSASARDRGPDTQYF
TRBV20-1	TRBJ2-5	CCARDRSSGSAETQYF
TRBV28	TRBJ2-1	CASRVGISSGSQDEQFF
TRBV15	TRBJ2-1	CATRGALAGESSNEQFF
TRBV5-1	TRBJ2-5	CASNQNQETQYF
TRBV24-1	TRBJ2-1	CATSDPYLDSGRAGEQFF
TRBV28	TRBJ2-4	CASSLTRPAVQYF
TRBV28	TRBJ2-6	CASRPTSGRSGANVLTF
TRBV18	TRBJ1-4	CASSQAPGQGYEKLFF
TRBV7-6	TRBJ2-1	CASSLWGPSPSYNEQFF
TRBV7-6	TRBJ2-5	CASSWGQGKETQYF
TRBV7-9	TRBJ1-2	CASSWSDTF
TRBV28	TRBJ1-1	CASSGGGWNTEAFF
TRBV2	TRBJ2-7	CASSIGTSGRPYEQYF
TRBV5-1	TRBJ1-6	CASSFGHQSSYNSPLHF
TRBV30	TRBJ2-2	CAWRGTGANTGELFF
TRBV10-1	TRBJ2-1	CASSEPGTGTDEQFF
TRBV9	TRBJ2-3	CASSVEGTGGTDTQYF
TRBV18	TRBJ2-7	CASSKETGGSYEQYF
TRBV5-1	TRBJ2-6	CASSLGASLSGANVLTF
TRBV12-5	TRBJ2-2	CASGLVFAQPNTGELFF
TRBV20-1	TRBJ2-5	CSVGLAETQYF
TRBV7-2	TRBJ1-6	CASSQRTGENSPLHF
TRBV30	TRBJ2-1	CAWSVPSSYNEQFF
TRBV29-1	TRBJ1-4	CSVTGGTANEKLFF
TRBV5-1	TRBJ2-2	CASSLLKANTGELFF
TRBV20-1	TRBJ2-5	CSANAGTSSETQYF
TRBV9	TRBJ2-5	CASRTGTRLAGQEETQYF
TRBV6-1	TRBJ2-4	CASSQERGLAKNIQYF
TRBV9	TRBJ2-1	CASSVDQWGHNEQFF
TRBV20-1	TRBJ2-3	CSARVGPRPTQYF
TRBV20-1	TRBJ1-5	CSARIGQAGGNQPQHF
TRBV7-2	TRBJ2-7	CASSLAPPYEQYF
TRBV20-1	TRBJ2-5	CSATGQAQETQYF
TRBV27	TRBJ1-1	CASRQGVGTEAFF
TRBV30	TRBJ2-1	CAWSTSGGAAEQFF
TRBV20-1	TRBJ1-5	CSVVRRNQPQHF
TRBV20-1	TRBJ1-5	CSARGGGGQPQHF
TRBV5-1	TRBJ2-1	CASSLTQGGVYNEQFF
TRBV12-3/TRBV12-4	TRBJ2-4	CASSSNTGQKNIQYF
TRBV5-1	TRBJ2-3	CASNSGPRDTDTQYF
TRBV9	TRBJ2-1	CASSVGTADKFF
TRBV6-5	TRBJ2-1	CASSYSTIDNEQFF
TRBV20-1	TRBJ1-6	CSAHSTGRTYNSPLHF
TRBV7-2	TRBJ2-7	CASVRRTGSYEQYF
TRBV5-5	TRBJ2-3	CASRSQGSSSTDTQYF
TRBV6-1	TRBJ1-5	CASSAAQGARNQPQHF
TRBV24-1	TRBJ1-5	CATSDWADGAQHF
TRBV20-1	TRBJ2-7	CSARIEGVQYF